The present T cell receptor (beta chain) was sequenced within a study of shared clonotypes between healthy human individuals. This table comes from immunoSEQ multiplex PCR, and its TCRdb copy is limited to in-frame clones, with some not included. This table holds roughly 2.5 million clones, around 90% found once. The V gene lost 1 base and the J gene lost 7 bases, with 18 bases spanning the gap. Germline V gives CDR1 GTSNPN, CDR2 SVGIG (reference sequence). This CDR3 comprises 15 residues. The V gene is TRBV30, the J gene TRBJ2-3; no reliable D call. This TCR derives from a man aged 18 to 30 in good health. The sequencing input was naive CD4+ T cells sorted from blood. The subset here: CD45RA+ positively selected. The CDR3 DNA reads TGTGCCTGGAGTGGGGCTAGACGGACGATGAATACGCAGTATTTT. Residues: CAWSGARRTMNTQYF.